A selection of T cell receptor beta chains follows, all from one sample in a study of regulatory T cells in long-lasting Graves disease. TCRdb redid the calling of the multiplex PCR reads with MiXCR, one entry per CDR3 protein. The sample lists about 460,000 distinct CDR3 sequences; approximately 14% were seen once. These data are also associated with another study on T cells in Graves' hyperthyroidism and ophthalmopathy.

This material consisted of peripheral blood mononuclear cells (PBMCs), taken at new diagnosis, from a patient treated with antithyroid drugs. The receptors originated from a woman aged 45-60 years with Graves disease. Both conserved end residues are part of each CDR3. The D gene is left open where the match is weak.

J gene: TRBJ1-5
D gene: NA
V gene: TRBV2
CDR3 protein: CASSAWGGQPQHF

J gene: TRBJ1-2
D gene: NA
V gene: TRBV9
CDR3 protein: CASSYGRWYGYTF

J gene: TRBJ1-1
D gene: NA
V gene: TRBV5-1
CDR3 protein: CASSSAPGRTEAFF

J gene: TRBJ1-1
D gene: NA
V gene: TRBV6-5
CDR3 protein: CASSYSSGEAFF

J gene: TRBJ1-5
D gene: NA
V gene: TRBV20-1
CDR3 protein: CSARVPASNQPQHF

J gene: TRBJ2-7
D gene: TRBD2
V gene: TRBV6-2/TRBV6-3
CDR3 protein: CASTLRRTSGRAYEQYF

J gene: TRBJ1-4
D gene: NA
V gene: TRBV28
CDR3 protein: CASSSPDREKLFF

J gene: TRBJ1-1
D gene: TRBD1
V gene: TRBV3-1
CDR3 protein: CASSQQQGATEAFF

J gene: TRBJ1-5
D gene: NA
V gene: TRBV19
CDR3 protein: CASSIIGSQPQHF

J gene: TRBJ2-7
D gene: TRBD1
V gene: TRBV10-3
CDR3 protein: CAIRDRETSEEQYF

J gene: TRBJ2-6
D gene: NA
V gene: TRBV5-1
CDR3 protein: CVSSLAGAGANVLTF

J gene: TRBJ2-7
D gene: NA
V gene: TRBV29-1
CDR3 protein: CSVENGQGYEQYF

J gene: TRBJ1-4
D gene: TRBD1
V gene: TRBV28
CDR3 protein: CASSAGQGWEKLFF

J gene: TRBJ2-5
D gene: TRBD2
V gene: TRBV2
CDR3 protein: CASSGLAGTGETQYF

J gene: TRBJ2-3
D gene: TRBD2
V gene: TRBV6-2/TRBV6-3
CDR3 protein: CASSPLPSGIFTDTQYF

J gene: TRBJ1-5
D gene: NA
V gene: TRBV7-8
CDR3 protein: CASSSSRGYSNQPQHF

J gene: TRBJ2-4
D gene: NA
V gene: TRBV20-1
CDR3 protein: CSARAPGTGLAKNIQYF

J gene: TRBJ1-5
D gene: TRBD1
V gene: TRBV12-3/TRBV12-4
CDR3 protein: CASTPRDWTGYINQPQHF

J gene: TRBJ2-3
D gene: TRBD1
V gene: TRBV20-1
CDR3 protein: CSARGAQDRGTDTQYF

J gene: TRBJ2-4
D gene: NA
V gene: TRBV18
CDR3 protein: CASSETSPVTKNIQYF

J gene: TRBJ1-3
D gene: TRBD1
V gene: TRBV12-3/TRBV12-4
CDR3 protein: CASTYSIAGGIGNTIYF

J gene: TRBJ2-2
D gene: NA
V gene: TRBV6-1
CDR3 protein: CASSEDSDRVAGELFF

J gene: TRBJ2-1
D gene: TRBD2
V gene: TRBV5-1
CDR3 protein: CASSPETSGTPWQFF

J gene: TRBJ2-1
D gene: TRBD2
V gene: TRBV5-1
CDR3 protein: CASRSPTSGRDNEQFF

J gene: TRBJ2-3
D gene: TRBD1
V gene: TRBV7-9
CDR3 protein: CASSLGQNRDRATDTQYF

J gene: TRBJ2-1
D gene: NA
V gene: TRBV6-2/TRBV6-3
CDR3 protein: CASSPGGSGDYNEQFF

J gene: TRBJ1-5
D gene: NA
V gene: TRBV19
CDR3 protein: CASSTTGWGQPQHF

J gene: TRBJ2-2
D gene: NA
V gene: TRBV30
CDR3 protein: CAWSLGTGELFF

J gene: TRBJ1-5
D gene: NA
V gene: TRBV6-2/TRBV6-3
CDR3 protein: CASSYGSGRLNQPQHF

J gene: TRBJ2-2
D gene: NA
V gene: TRBV4-1
CDR3 protein: CASSQRGAGELFF

J gene: TRBJ1-6
D gene: NA
V gene: TRBV7-3
CDR3 protein: CASSLEGVGSPLHF

J gene: TRBJ2-3
D gene: TRBD2
V gene: TRBV28
CDR3 protein: CASSPLAGEGTDTQYF

J gene: TRBJ2-7
D gene: NA
V gene: TRBV3-1
CDR3 protein: CASSQDLIGDLRDEQYF

J gene: TRBJ2-3
D gene: NA
V gene: TRBV9
CDR3 protein: CASSVGASSGTDTQYF

J gene: TRBJ2-1
D gene: TRBD2
V gene: TRBV7-9
CDR3 protein: CASSWTSSNNEQFF

J gene: TRBJ1-2
D gene: NA
V gene: TRBV5-1
CDR3 protein: CASSFDGANYGYTF

J gene: TRBJ1-5
D gene: NA
V gene: TRBV7-2
CDR3 protein: CASSTPGAGQPQHF

J gene: TRBJ2-2
D gene: TRBD2
V gene: TRBV18
CDR3 protein: CASSPPGLAPNTGELFF

J gene: TRBJ2-7
D gene: TRBD1
V gene: TRBV20-1
CDR3 protein: CSATGTGKYEQYF

J gene: TRBJ1-2
D gene: TRBD1
V gene: TRBV20-1
CDR3 protein: CSARGRDRGDGYTF

J gene: TRBJ2-7
D gene: NA
V gene: TRBV2
CDR3 protein: CTSNILGTSDEQYF

J gene: TRBJ2-6
D gene: TRBD1
V gene: TRBV5-1
CDR3 protein: CASSSGQGAYGANVLTF

J gene: TRBJ2-1
D gene: NA
V gene: TRBV5-4
CDR3 protein: CASSWGVGYNEQFF

J gene: TRBJ1-1
D gene: NA
V gene: TRBV7-8
CDR3 protein: CASSARGSGTEAFF

J gene: TRBJ2-7
D gene: NA
V gene: TRBV6-1
CDR3 protein: CASSGRDGYEQYF

J gene: TRBJ1-1
D gene: NA
V gene: TRBV6-1
CDR3 protein: CASSEALPDMKDTEAFF

J gene: TRBJ1-5
D gene: NA
V gene: TRBV28
CDR3 protein: CASSLSTSILSNQPQHF